This passage covers 16 T cell receptor beta chains from one sample sequenced in a study of CD8+ T cells in alopecia areata. Collection of lesional scalp punch biopsies and peripheral blood was performed in alopecia areata patients. Following RNA extraction, reverse transcription yielded cDNA that acted as the sequencing template. Profiling relied on immunoSEQ multiplex PCR, and the TCRdb table lists in-frame clones only, not all of them. The data hold some 7,500 clones, with 69% observed a single time. This sample comprised skin, obtained at week 0. All receptors come from a human donor with alopecia areata.

The sample holds a few counts of this clone. In nucleotides, the CDR3 is TGCGCCAGCAGTCACGACTCTGACAAGCCCCAGCATTTT. It specifies CASSHDSDKPQHF. The J gene is TRBJ1-5, the V gene TRBV4-1; no firm D call. Germline-derived CDR1 and CDR2 are MGHRA and YSYEKL. Deletions cut 6 bases from V and 8 bases from J, with 14 bases between. The CDR3 is made up of 13 amino acids.

This chain links TRBV7-8 with TRBJ1-1; 11 bases agree with TRBD1. With V trimmed by 5 bases and J by 2 bases, 7 bases remained unmatched. Germline CDR1 SGHVS, CDR2 FQNEAQ. The CDR3 spans 16 residues. The CDR3 DNA is TGTGCCAGCAGCCCGAGGGACAGGGGGGGAAACACTGAAGCTTTCTTT. It translates to CASSPRDRGGNTEAFF.

As concerns this clone: One end of the junction varies from germline; a read error may be responsible. The chain recombines TRBV27 with TRBJ2-1, with 7 bases identical to TRBD1. Germline values: CDR1 MNHEY, CDR2 SMNVEV (reference sequence). This CDR3 has 16 amino acids. The CDR3 region is CASSRKGAGTYDEQFF. The CDR3 DNA reads TGTGCCAGCAGCCGTAAGGGGGCAGGGACCTACGATGAGCAGTTCTTC.

The chain joins TRBV10-3 to TRBJ2-2, with D possibly matching TRBD2 (6 bases). CDR3 length equals 15 residues. Trimming cost V 0 bases and J 7 bases, with 12 bases left between them. Germline lookup yields CDR1 ENHRY and CDR2 SYGVKD. The CDR3 reads CAISESSLGSGELFF. CDR3 in DNA: TGTGCCATCAGTGAGTCGAGTCTCGGGAGCGGGGAGCTGTTTTTT.

This chain links TRBV7-6 with TRBJ2-5; perhaps TRBD1 as D (6 bases). The CDR3 runs to 14 residues. Germline loops: CDR1 SGHVS, CDR2 FNYEAQ. V lost 4 bases and J lost 7, with 16 bases in between. The CDR3 here is CASSSPGQGRTQYF. The CDR3 DNA follows: TGTGCCAGCAGCTCCCCCGGTCAGGGGCGGACCCAGTACTTC.

V gene TRBV1 combines with J gene TRBJ1-3. TRBV1 is reported as a pseudogene. The CDR3 length is 18 residues. The CDR3 loop reads CTSFPGGTRAYSGNTIYF. The CDR3 coding sequence is TGCACCAGCTTTCCTGGGGGGACTCGGGCCTACTCTGGAAACACCATATATTTT.

The chain carries TRBV19 and TRBJ1-1; D gene unclear. The CDR3 totals 14 residues. Germline loops: CDR1 LNHDA, CDR2 SQIVND (reference sequence). V dropped 5 bases and J dropped 6 bases, with 16 bases sitting between them. The CDR3 bases are TGTGCCAGTAGTGTGGGCCCGGTTGTCGCTGAAGCTTTCTTT. Translating it yields CASSVGPVVAEAFF.

The gene calls are TRBV7-6 and TRBJ1-6, with D uncertain. This CDR3 spans 15 amino acids. The germline gives CDR1 SGHVS, CDR2 FNYEAQ. With 5 bases removed from V and 13 bases from J, the gap between germline ends came to 21 bases. CDR3 amino acids: CASSPTGSGQVPLHF. The DNA of the CDR3 is TGTGCCAGCAGCCCTACGGGGTCAGGTCAAGTGCCCCTCCACTTT.

The chain joins TRBV7-3 to TRBJ2-3; 9 nucleotides line up with TRBD2. Germline trimming cut 5 bases from V and 2 bases from J; bases unmatched to any gene: 5. The CDR3 is made up of 15 amino acids. Germline CDR1 is SGHTA and CDR2 is FQGTGA. The CDR3 loop is CASSPTSGITDTQYF. The DNA for the CDR3 is TGTGCCAGCAGCCCGACTAGCGGAATCACAGATACGCAGTATTTT. The variable domain in full, completed from reference TRBV7-3 and TRBJ2-3, reads GAGVSQTPSNKVTEKGKYVELRCDPISGHTALYWYRQSLGQGPEFLIYFQGTGAADDSGLPNDRFFAVRPEGSVSTLKIQRTERGDSAVYLCASSPTSGITDTQYFGPGTRLTVL.

V usage is TRBV7-2 and J usage is TRBJ2-3; TRBD2 matches 7 bases. The trim removed 4 bases at V and 0 bases at J, leaving 7 bases unmatched. Germline lookup yields CDR1 SGHTA and CDR2 FQGNSA. The CDR3 contains 16 residues. This CDR3 is CASSSRKAGSTDTQYF. In DNA, the CDR3 is TGTGCCAGCAGCTCCCGGAAAGCGGGGAGCACAGATACGCAGTATTTT.

The chain recombines TRBV5-1 with TRBJ2-3, with 9 bases lining up with TRBD2. Germline trimming cut 3 bases from V and 8 bases from J; bases unmatched to any gene: 16. The germline gives CDR1 SGHRS, CDR2 YFSETQ. The CDR3 sequence is 17 residues long. CDR3 nucleotides: TGCGCCAGCAGCTGGGCGGTAGCGGGGGCCCGGATGTCTACGCAGTATTTT. Amino acid sequence: CASSWAVAGARMSTQYF.

This clone was observed a few times. A read error may account for a junction end that differs from germline. The chain is built from TRBV5-1 and TRBJ2-1; 8 nucleotides line up with TRBD1. CDR3 size: 16 residues. The germline CDR1 and CDR2 sequences are SGHRS and YFSETQ. The CDR3: CASSFYRGISHNEQFF. CDR3 coding DNA: TGCGCCAGCAGCTTTTACAGGGGGATCTCCCACAATGAGCAGTTCTTC.

This clone showed up just a few times. The chain couples TRBV7-4 to TRBJ2-5, with no clear D. CDR3 length: 12 residues. The V end was cut by 2 bases, the J end by 2 bases, with 3 bases between. Germline lookup yields CDR1 SGHVT and CDR2 SQSDAQ. CDR3: CASSLYQETQYF. In DNA form, the CDR3 reads TGTGCCAGCAGCTTATATCAAGAGACCCAGTACTTC.

CDR3: CASSLGQPTDTQYF. The CDR3 region has the DNA TGCGCCAGCAGCTTGGGTCAGCCGACAGATACGCAGTATTTT. The chain has TRBV5-1 and TRBJ2-3; D uncertain. V lost 0 bases, J lost 3 bases, and 8 bases lay in between. Germline loops: CDR1 SGHRS, CDR2 YFSETQ. The CDR3 totals 14 residues.

The V and J genes are TRBV7-3 and TRBJ1-1; the D gene is possibly TRBD1 (5 bases). V was clipped by 2 bases and J by 2 bases, with 9 bases between them. CDR3 size: 14 residues. Germline V CDR1 and CDR2: SGHTA, FQGTGA. DNA of the CDR3: TGTGCCAGCAGCTTAGGGGCAAGTAACACTGAAGCTTTCTTT. Residues: CASSLGASNTEAFF.

V gene TRBV10-3 combines with J gene TRBJ1-1; possible D gene TRBD1, 6 bases. The CDR3 totals 18 residues. V was clipped by 1 base and J by 0 bases, with 18 bases between them. CDR1 and CDR2 (germline): ENHRY, SYGVKD. CDR3 sequence (DNA): TGTGCCATCAGTGAGTTACCCCAAGGGGGGTCCATGAACACTGAAGCTTTCTTT. Protein product: CAISELPQGGSMNTEAFF.